What follows are 16 T cell receptor beta chains derived from one specimen sequenced in a study of blood T cell repertoires in COVID-19. Some clones are missing from TCRdb's copy, which holds only in-frame ones; the method was immunoSEQ multiplex PCR. The table has 250,000 to 300,000 clones, around four fifths seen once. Sequencing was done on a sample of peripheral blood. The source of these receptors is a man in his 60s who had recovered from COVID-19.

This clone has just one count. The gene calls are TRBV27 and TRBJ2-2; 9 bases align to TRBD1. After removal of 6 bases from V and 4 bases from J, the junction contained 6 bases not matched to a gene. Germline CDR1 is MNHEY and CDR2 is SMNVEV (reference sequence). CDR3 length equals 15 residues. The CDR3 here is CASRATGGGTGELFF. The DNA for the CDR3 is TGTGCCAGCAGAGCGACAGGGGGAGGCACCGGGGAGCTGTTTTTT.

The chain combines TRBV29-1 with TRBJ2-2, with D maybe TRBD2 (6 bases). The germline V gene has CDR1 SQVTM and CDR2 ANQGSEA. The length of the CDR3 is 12 residues. V was pared by 7 bases and J by 6 bases, with 12 bases between. The CDR3 reads CSAGTSPGELFF. CDR3 nucleotide sequence: TGCAGCGCCGGGACTTCCCCCGGGGAGCTGTTTTTT.

This chain uses TRBV3-1 (or the pseudogene TRBV3-2) with TRBJ1-5; unclear D gene. The germline gives CDR1 LGHDT, CDR2 YNNKEL (reference sequence). This CDR3 comprises 15 residues. V was cut by 2 bases and J by 2 bases, with 10 bases left in between. The CDR3 sequence: CASSQQATGNQPQHF. The CDR3 DNA reads as TGTGCCAGCAGCCAACAAGCAACGGGCAATCAGCCCCAGCATTTT.

CDR3 residues: CASSGNRGYGYTF. CDR3 nucleotide sequence: TGTGCCAGCAGCGGAAACAGGGGATACGGCTACACCTTC. The chain employs TRBV3-1 (or the pseudogene TRBV3-2) and TRBJ1-2, with TRBD1 matching over 7 bases. The CDR3 has 13 amino acids. With V trimmed by 5 bases and J by 8 bases, 8 bases remained unmatched. Germline V lookup: CDR1 LGHDT, CDR2 YNNKEL (reference sequence).

The chain combines TRBV2 with TRBJ1-5; maybe TRBD1 (6 bases). Germline V gene sequence: CDR1 SNHLY, CDR2 FYNNEI. Trimming stripped 2 bases from V and 6 bases from J, with 11 bases between. This CDR3 spans 14 amino acids. Written as DNA, the CDR3 is TGTGCCAGCAGTGAAACCAGGGGACGTCAGCCCCAGCATTTT. As protein: CASSETRGRQPQHF. The whole variable domain, remainder taken from reference TRBV2 and TRBJ1-5, is EPEVTQTPSHQVTQMGQEVILRCVPISNHLYFYWYRQILGQKVEFLVSFYNNEISEKSEIFDDQFSVERPDGSNFTLKIRSTKLEDSAMYFCASSETRGRQPQHFGDGTRLSIL.

The rearrangement uses TRBV14 and TRBJ2-5; 12 bases agree with TRBD2. Unmatched junction bases numbered 8, after V lost 1 base and J lost 5 bases. The CDR3 contains 17 residues. The germline V gene has CDR1 SGHDN and CDR2 FVKESK. CDR3 protein: CASSQGLLAGGGETQYF. For the CDR3, the DNA is TGTGCCAGCAGCCAAGGATTACTAGCGGGAGGCGGGGAGACCCAGTACTTC.

This clone has just a few counts. The CDR3 coding sequence is TGTGCCACCAGTGATTCCCGTCTAGGGGCCAGCGCTGAAGCTTTCTTT. It translates to CATSDSRLGASAEAFF. The genes are TRBV24-1 and TRBJ1-1; a possible D gene is TRBD1 (5 bases). Germline V CDR1 and CDR2: KGHDR, SFDVKD. V lost 2 bases and J lost 6, with 18 bases in between. The CDR3 sequence is 16 residues long.

The chain uses TRBV5-4 and TRBJ2-7, with TRBD2 as a possible D gene (7 bases). The germline V gene has CDR1 SGHNT and CDR2 YYREEE (reference sequence). The CDR3 contains 16 residues. The V end was cut by 0 bases, the J end by 3 bases, with 16 bases between. The CDR3 spells CASSLATGGLHYEQYF. As DNA, the CDR3 is TGTGCCAGCAGCTTGGCCACCGGGGGGCTGCACTACGAGCAGTACTTC.

This clone was observed a single time. The chain carries TRBV18 and TRBJ2-1; D remains unclear. V lost 1 base and J lost 7, with 5 bases in between. The CDR3 is 12 residues long. Germline V gene data show CDR1 as KGHSH and CDR2 as LQKENI. The CDR3 nucleotides read TGTGCCAGCTCACCACGCCAGAATGAGCAGTTCTTC. It yields the protein CASSPRQNEQFF. The variable domain in full, with the rest retrieved from reference TRBV18 and TRBJ2-1, is NAGVMQNPRHLVRRRGQEARLRCSPMKGHSHVYWYRQLPEEGLKFMVYLQKENIIDESGMPKERFSAEFPKEGPSILRIQQVVRGDSAAYFCASSPRQNEQFFGPGTRLTVL.

The V gene is TRBV11-2, the J gene TRBJ1-3; D is undetermined. The V end lost 2 bases, the J end lost 3 bases, and 14 bases lay between the germline ends. The CDR3 is 16 residues long. Per germline, CDR1 SGHAT and CDR2 FQNNGV. The CDR3 nucleotides are TGTGCCAGCAGCTTAAGTTCGGGGAAAATTGGAAACACCATATATTTT. This gives the protein CASSLSSGKIGNTIYF.

The chain joins TRBV23-1 to TRBJ1-5; no clear D gene. TRBV23-1 has ORF status, its function being uncertain. Trimming left V 0 bases short and J 4 bases short, with 10 bases between. This CDR3 region has 15 residues. In nucleotides, the CDR3 is TGCGCCAGCAGTCAATCAAAACAGACAAATCAGCCCCAGCATTTT. This encodes CASSQSKQTNQPQHF.

This clone came up once. The chain employs TRBV9 and TRBJ1-2; 8 nucleotides match TRBD1. Trimming took 4 bases from V and 5 from J; bases not matched to a gene: 10. This CDR3 comprises 15 residues. Per the germline V gene, CDR1 is SGDLS and CDR2 is YYNGEE. CDR3 region: CASSPGTGGVYGYTF. The CDR3 DNA follows: TGTGCCAGCAGCCCAGGGACAGGAGGCGTGTATGGCTACACCTTC.

The chain carries TRBV12-3 or TRBV12-4 and TRBJ1-1; unclear D gene. V gave up 9 bases and J gave up 7 bases, with 12 bases separating them. The CDR3 extends over 11 amino acids. For the CDR3, the DNA is TGTGCCAGTTTCACGGGATATGAAGCTTTCTTT. It yields the protein CASFTGYEAFF.

This clone occurred a few times. The sample has other DNA sequences that encode this CDR3 too. The rearrangement links TRBV7-9 to TRBJ2-2; D gene unclear. This CDR3 is built from 14 residues. The ends were cut back, 1 base at V and 4 bases at J, with 7 bases in the middle. Germline V lookup: CDR1 SEHNR, CDR2 FQNEAQ (reference sequence). The CDR3 DNA reads TGTGCCAGCAGCTTAGGTCGAGGCACCGGGGAGCTGTTTTTT. Protein: CASSLGRGTGELFF.

The rearrangement uses TRBV2 and TRBJ2-7, with a possible D match to TRBD1 (6 bases). This CDR3 has 13 amino acids. Trimming cost V 7 bases and J 3 bases, with 13 bases left between them. CDR1 and CDR2 from the germline V gene are SNHLY and FYNNEI. The CDR3 DNA follows: TGTGCCAGCACCCGAAGCAGGGGCTACGAGCAGTACTTC. Amino acids: CASTRSRGYEQYF.

The V and J genes are TRBV10-2 and TRBJ1-5, with 8 bases that match TRBD1. V trimming: 6 bases; J trimming: 5 bases; junction bases outside the gene matches: 3. The CDR3 is 13 amino acids. Germline loops: CDR1 WSHSY, CDR2 SAAADI. The CDR3 DNA is TGCGCCAGCAGAGAGACAGGGGATCAGCCCCAGCATTTT. Protein: CASRETGDQPQHF.